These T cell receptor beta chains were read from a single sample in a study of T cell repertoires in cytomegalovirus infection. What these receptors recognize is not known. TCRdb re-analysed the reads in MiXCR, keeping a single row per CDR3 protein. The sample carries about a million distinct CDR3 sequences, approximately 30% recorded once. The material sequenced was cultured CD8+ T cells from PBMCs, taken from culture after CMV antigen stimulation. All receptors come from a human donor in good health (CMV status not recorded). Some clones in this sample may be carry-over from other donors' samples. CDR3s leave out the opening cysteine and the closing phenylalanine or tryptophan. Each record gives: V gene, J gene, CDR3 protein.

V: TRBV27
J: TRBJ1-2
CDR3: ASSPYMGYGYT

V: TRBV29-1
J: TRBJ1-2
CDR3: SVDIGYGYT

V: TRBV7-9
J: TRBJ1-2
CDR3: ASSSLLARGRVSYGYT

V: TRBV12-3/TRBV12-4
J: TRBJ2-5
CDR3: ASSSVLAGDQETQY

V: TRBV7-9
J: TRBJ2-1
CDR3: ASSFRQTFSYNEQF

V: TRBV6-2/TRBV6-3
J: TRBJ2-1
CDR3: ASSYSVTGGTYNEQF

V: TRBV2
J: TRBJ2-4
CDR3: ASSESRGPKNIQY

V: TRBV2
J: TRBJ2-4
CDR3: AARGGNIQY

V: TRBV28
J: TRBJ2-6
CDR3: ASTSRRGGGSGANVLT

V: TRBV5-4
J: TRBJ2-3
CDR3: ASSLAFAGRRTDTQY

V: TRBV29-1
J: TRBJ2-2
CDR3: SVDWGRDTGELF

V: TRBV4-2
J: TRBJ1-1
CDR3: ASSPFGGANTEAF

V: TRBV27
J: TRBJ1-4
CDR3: ASLGAGQVLY

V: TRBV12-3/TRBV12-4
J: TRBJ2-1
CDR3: ASSSQGEQF